This paragraph covers one T cell receptor beta chain sequence. Its antigen remains unidentified. The data are from a study of CD8 T cell repertoires and HIV-1 epitope variants. On the study more broadly: Controls included no peptide, Ebola AY9 epitope, and a CMV, EBV, flu pool.

The CDR3 has 15 residues. V lost 5 bases and J lost 10; bases outside the gene matches: 17. Germline CDR1 is SQVTM and CDR2 is ANQGSEA. Profiled with immunoSEQ multiplex PCR; TCRdb holds only in-frame clones, not every one. There are around 6,100 clones in the sample; 65% to 80% occur only once, and approximately 45% lies in the top ten. The specimen sequenced was cultured CD8+ T cells derived from PBMCs. This sequence originates from a male donor with HIV. The J gene is TRBJ2-1, the V gene TRBV29-1; 7 bases map to TRBD2. The CDR3, as DNA: TGCAGCGTTAGAGCGGGACGATCGGAAGGAGGAGAGCAGTTCTTC. Translating gives CSVRAGRSEGGEQFF.